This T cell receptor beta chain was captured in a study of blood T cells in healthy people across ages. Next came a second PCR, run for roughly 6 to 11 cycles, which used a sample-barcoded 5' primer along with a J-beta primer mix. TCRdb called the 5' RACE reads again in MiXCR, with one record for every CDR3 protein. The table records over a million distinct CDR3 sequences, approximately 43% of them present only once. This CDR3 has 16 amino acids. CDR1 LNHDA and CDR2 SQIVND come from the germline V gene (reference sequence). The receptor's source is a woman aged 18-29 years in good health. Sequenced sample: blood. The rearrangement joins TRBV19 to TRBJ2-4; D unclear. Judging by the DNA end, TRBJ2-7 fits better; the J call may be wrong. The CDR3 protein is CASSTPASAVSYEQYF. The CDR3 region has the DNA TGTGCCAGTAGTACTCCGGCGAGCGCTGTCTCCTACGAGCAGTACTTC.